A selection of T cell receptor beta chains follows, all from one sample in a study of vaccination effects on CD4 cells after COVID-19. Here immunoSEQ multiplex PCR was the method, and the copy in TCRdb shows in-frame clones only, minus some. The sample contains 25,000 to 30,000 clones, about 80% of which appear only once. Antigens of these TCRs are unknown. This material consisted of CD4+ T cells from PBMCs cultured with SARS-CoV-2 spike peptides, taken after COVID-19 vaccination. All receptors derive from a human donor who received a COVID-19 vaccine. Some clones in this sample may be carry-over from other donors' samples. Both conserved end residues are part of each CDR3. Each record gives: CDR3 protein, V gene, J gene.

CASRRGGTNTGELFF	TRBV2	TRBJ2-2
CASSKDRQGNEKLFF	TRBV5-1	TRBJ1-4
CASSLAESNYGYTF	TRBV7-9	TRBJ1-2
CASSDRGYGYTF	TRBV6-2/TRBV6-3	TRBJ1-2
CASSVRDRVLRGYTF	TRBV9	TRBJ1-2
CASSEDRVFNYGYTF	TRBV25-1	TRBJ1-2
CASRMGTDNSPLHF	TRBV5-1	TRBJ1-6
CASSHPTLRAGNTGELFF	TRBV4-1	TRBJ2-2
CASSEAPNTEAFF	TRBV7-2	TRBJ1-1
CASSPDRDYGYTF	TRBV3-1/TRBV3-2	TRBJ1-2
CASSRSEDNEQFF	TRBV19	TRBJ2-1
CASAAEGLNTEAFF	TRBV18	TRBJ1-1
CASSPTADNSPLHF	TRBV7-9	TRBJ1-6
CASSLTGFNSPLHF	TRBV2	TRBJ1-6
CASSPDTNTGELFF	TRBV5-1	TRBJ2-2
CASSSGQVHSNQPQHF	TRBV5-8	TRBJ1-5
CASSLGGYDGYTF	TRBV7-2	TRBJ1-2
CASSGGLGGGPSGELFF	TRBV9	TRBJ2-2
CATSDSRGGGETQYF	TRBV24-1	TRBJ2-5
CASSPAQGTDTQYF	TRBV5-1	TRBJ2-3
CASSPGDGGSGELFF	TRBV5-4	TRBJ2-2
CASSLEWGQTNTEAFF	TRBV11-2	TRBJ1-1
CASRTTGTGSYGYTF	TRBV6-5	TRBJ1-2
CASSDSYAGIYTEAFF	TRBV6-4	TRBJ1-1
CASSGQGLAVRTDTQYF	TRBV27	TRBJ2-3
CASIDGQGGGYTF	TRBV25-1	TRBJ1-2
CAISESTSGGPHTQYF	TRBV10-3	TRBJ2-3
CASSYPPYRDSHYGYTF	TRBV6-2/TRBV6-3	TRBJ1-2
CASSLDRNQPQHF	TRBV7-2	TRBJ1-5
CASSSRGPTAGSYNEQFF	TRBV7-2	TRBJ2-1
CASDPDYNEQFF	TRBV2	TRBJ2-1
CASSLSGNTGELFF	TRBV5-1	TRBJ2-2
CATSDPSGATDTQYF	TRBV24-1	TRBJ2-3
CASSQDGSQGTQYF	TRBV4-3	TRBJ2-5